The 5 T cell receptor beta chains below come from one sample, sequenced in a study of technical replicates of blood from several donors. The method was immunoSEQ multiplex PCR; TCRdb's version includes in-frame clones alone and lacks a portion of them. Found here are approximately 79,000 clones, 95% to 97% of them singletons; the top ten hold 0.3% to 0.35%. Sequencing input: T cells isolated from PBMCs. The receptor source for this set is a human donor in good health.

The chain has TRBV14 and TRBJ2-1; 7 bases align to TRBD2. V was pared by 1 base and J by 0 bases, with 9 bases of the junction left unmatched. This CDR3 comprises 18 residues. Germline CDR1 is SGHDN and CDR2 is FVKESK. For the CDR3, the DNA is TGTGCCAGCAGCCAAGGATCTAGCGGCCGATTCTCCTACAATGAGCAGTTCTTC. Its translation is CASSQGSSGRFSYNEQFF.

CDR3 nucleotides: TGTGCCAGCAGCTCGATACAGGGAAAGGCCAATGAGCAGTTCTTC. Its translation: CASSSIQGKANEQFF. The chain recombines TRBV11-2 with TRBJ2-1, with a weak D call TRBD1 (6 bases). Between the trimmed V and J ends, which lost 4 bases and 6 bases, there was a span of 16 bases. Germline assignment: CDR1 SGHAT and CDR2 FQNNGV. This CDR3 contains 15 residues.

This rearrangement joins TRBV30 to TRBJ2-5; 7 positions match TRBD1. This CDR3 contains 13 residues. Trimming took 4 bases from V and 5 from J; bases not matched to a gene: 7. CDR1 and CDR2 from the germline V gene are GTSNPN and SVGIG (reference sequence). The CDR3 sequence: CAWTRDSTETQYF. CDR3 nucleotides: TGTGCCTGGACCAGGGACAGTACGGAGACCCAGTACTTC. Using reference TRBV30 and TRBJ2-5 for the parts outside the CDR3, the full variable domain is SQTIHQWPATLVQPVGSPLSLECTVEGTSNPNLYWYRQAAGRGLQLLFYSVGIGQISSEVPQNLSASRPQDRQFILSSKKLLLSDSGFYLCAWTRDSTETQYFGPGTRLLVL.

V and J are TRBV5-5 and TRBJ1-2; 7 nucleotides align to TRBD1. The CDR3 has 14 amino acids. Per the germline V gene, CDR1 is SGHKS and CDR2 is YYEKEE (reference sequence). The junction had 7 bases not matched to a gene; V was cut back by 4 bases and J by 4 bases. The CDR3 reads CASSGGQQGYGYTF. CDR3 coding DNA: TGTGCCAGCAGCGGGGGACAGCAGGGCTATGGCTACACCTTC.

The chain links TRBV5-1 to TRBJ1-1; 10 bases match TRBD1. Germline values: CDR1 SGHRS, CDR2 YFSETQ. This CDR3 is built from 17 residues. V shed 4 bases, J shed 5 bases, and the junction held 14 bases outside the gene matches. The CDR3 loop is CASSEDRGSVKRTEAFF. For the CDR3, the DNA is TGCGCCAGCAGCGAGGACAGGGGGAGTGTAAAAAGGACTGAAGCTTTCTTT.